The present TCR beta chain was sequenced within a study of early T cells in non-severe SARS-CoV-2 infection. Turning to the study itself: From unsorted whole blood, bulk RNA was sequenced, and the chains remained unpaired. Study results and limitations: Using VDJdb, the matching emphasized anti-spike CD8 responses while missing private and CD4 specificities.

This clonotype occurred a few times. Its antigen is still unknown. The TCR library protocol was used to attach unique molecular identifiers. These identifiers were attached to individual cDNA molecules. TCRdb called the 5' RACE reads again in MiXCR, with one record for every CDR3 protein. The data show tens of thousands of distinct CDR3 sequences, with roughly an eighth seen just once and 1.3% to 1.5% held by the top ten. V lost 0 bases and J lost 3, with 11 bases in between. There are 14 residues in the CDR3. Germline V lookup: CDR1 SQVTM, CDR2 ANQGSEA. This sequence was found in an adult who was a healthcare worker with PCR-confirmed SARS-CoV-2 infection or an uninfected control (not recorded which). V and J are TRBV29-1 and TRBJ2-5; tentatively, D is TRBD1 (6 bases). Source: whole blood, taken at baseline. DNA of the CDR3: TGCAGCGTTGAAGAGTGGACAGCCAAAGAGACCCAGTACTTC. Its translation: CSVEEWTAKETQYF. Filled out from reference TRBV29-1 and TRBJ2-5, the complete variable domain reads SAVISQKPSRDICQRGTSLTIQCQVDSQVTMMFWYRQQPGQSLTLIATANQGSEATYESGFVIDKFPISRPNLTFSTLTVSNMSPEDSSIYLCSVEEWTAKETQYFGPGTRLLVL.